This TCR beta chain was recovered during a study of T cells after yellow fever vaccination. The study made its TCR cDNA through 5'RACE template switching. That step introduced a universal primer site along with UMIs. Via MiXCR, TCRdb re-called the 5' RACE reads, giving one row per CDR3 protein. The sample holds approximately 150,000 distinct CDR3 sequences, roughly 8% seen once. Study-wide results and limits: A small share of clonotypes appeared in both CD4 and CD8 compartments. Most clones from primary vaccination resurfaced after the booster (about 95% CD4, more than 75% CD8).

This clonotype was seen many times. Its antigen is unidentified. This CDR3 has 12 residues. Looked up from germline, CDR1 is LGHDT and CDR2 is YNNKEL (reference sequence). V lost 5 bases, J lost 7 bases, and 12 bases lay in between. V usage is TRBV3-1 and J usage is TRBJ2-7; possibly TRBD1 or TRBD2 for D (5 bases each). This receptor was identified in a man younger than 40 who received the YFV17D yellow fever vaccine. The sequenced sample was CD4+ T cells sorted from PBMCs, obtained 5 days after the yellow fever booster vaccination. The CDR3 DNA sequence: TGTGCCAGCAGCTTGTTGGGGGAGGAGCAGTACTTC. Translated, it gives CASSLLGEEQYF.